What follows are 22 T cell receptor beta chains derived from one specimen sequenced in a study of CD8+ T cells in alopecia areata. As the sequencing template, cDNA was produced by extracting RNA and reverse transcribing it. This table comes from immunoSEQ multiplex PCR, and its TCRdb copy is limited to in-frame clones, with some not included. The repertoire holds fewer than 70,000 clones, with around 44% as singletons. The sequencing input was NKG2D-low CD8+ T cells sorted from blood. These receptors all come from a human donor with alopecia areata.

The rearrangement links TRBV27 to TRBJ1-6, with D tentatively TRBD1 (5 bases). This CDR3 comprises 15 residues. Trimming took 5 bases from V and 4 from J, leaving 12 bases between them. Germline CDR1 MNHEY, CDR2 SMNVEV (reference sequence). Here the CDR3 reads CASSPRDQYNSPLHF. CDR3 nucleotide sequence: TGTGCCAGCAGTCCCCGGGACCAGTATAATTCACCCCTCCACTTT.

This chain joins TRBV13 and TRBJ1-2; D not certain. Between the trimmed V and J ends, which lost 2 bases and 0 bases, there was a span of 19 bases. Germline lookup yields CDR1 PRHDT and CDR2 FYEKMQ (reference sequence). The CDR3 has 18 residues. Written as DNA, the CDR3 is TGTGCCAGCAGCTTACCGGACGGACCCTCCCGTTCTAACTATGGCTACACCTTC. Its protein product is CASSLPDGPSRSNYGYTF.

This clone appeared a few times. This chain connects TRBV7-9 to TRBJ2-7, with 11 bases fitting TRBD1. The CDR3 totals 15 residues. Germline V lookup: CDR1 SEHNR, CDR2 FQNEAQ (reference sequence). Germline trimming cut 5 bases from V and 1 base from J; bases unmatched to any gene: 4. This CDR3 reads CASSPGQGASYEQYF. DNA for the CDR3: TGTGCCAGCAGCCCCGGACAGGGGGCTTCCTACGAGCAGTACTTC.

As concerns this clone: The CDR3 carries no conserved terminal phenylalanine or tryptophan, so it likely arises from a read error. The limits of the CDR3 on the DNA are not certain, so only TCRdb's listed CDR3 is given. The chain is built from TRBV29-1 and TRBJ1-2. The CDR3 totals 9 residues, both ends included. Germline assignment: CDR1 SQVTM and CDR2 ANQGSEA. CDR3 region: CSVEVGPRH.

The chain employs TRBV29-1 and TRBJ2-7; 11 bases map to TRBD1. V was pared by 0 bases and J by 4 bases, with 8 bases of the junction left unmatched. The CDR3 spans 16 residues. CDR1 SQVTM and CDR2 ANQGSEA come from the germline V gene. The CDR3 region is CSVEDPLGQGGYEQYF. As DNA, the CDR3 is TGCAGCGTTGAAGATCCCCTGGGACAGGGGGGGTACGAGCAGTACTTC.

The table lists this clone with a few counts. The J gene is TRBJ1-1, the V gene TRBV10-3, with D hard to call. Deletions cut 2 bases from V and 1 base from J, with 11 bases between. Per the germline V gene, CDR1 is ENHRY and CDR2 is SYGVKD. There are 15 residues in the CDR3. The CDR3 sequence: CAISERAAWNTEAFF. In nucleotides, the CDR3 is TGTGCCATCAGTGAGAGGGCAGCCTGGAACACTGAAGCTTTCTTT.

The genes are TRBV5-1 and TRBJ2-7; D unclear. The germline gives CDR1 SGHRS, CDR2 YFSETQ. This CDR3 is built from 13 residues. The V end was cut by 5 bases, the J end by 1 base, with 10 bases between. DNA for the CDR3: TGCGCCAGCAGTTCGACCCTGTCCTACGAGCAGTACTTC. Its translation: CASSSTLSYEQYF.

The gene calls are TRBV30 and TRBJ1-2; 7 bases fit TRBD1. Germline-derived CDR1 and CDR2 are GTSNPN and SVGIG (reference sequence). V lost 3 bases, J lost 8 bases, and 9 bases stayed unmatched. CDR3 size: 13 residues. The CDR3 loop is CAWRDTGAYGYTF. CDR3 coding DNA: TGTGCCTGGAGGGATACAGGGGCCTACGGCTACACCTTC.

The gene calls are TRBV4-2 and TRBJ2-7, with TRBD2 matching over 8 bases. The CDR3 covers 16 residues. CDR1 is LGHNA and CDR2 is YNFKEQ in the germline V gene. J lost 4 bases, V lost 3 bases, and 11 bases had no gene match. Here the CDR3 reads CASSQAGTRLSYEQYF. The DNA for the CDR3 is TGTGCCAGCAGCCAGGCAGGGACTAGACTTTCTTACGAGCAGTACTTC.

This chain uses TRBV29-1 with TRBJ1-1; 7 bases fit TRBD1. With 6 bases clipped from V and 3 bases from J, the junction kept 4 bases outside the gene matches. CDR1 and CDR2 (germline): SQVTM, ANQGSEA. The CDR3 runs 12 residues. CDR3 residues: CSVPTGDTEAFF. The CDR3 DNA follows: TGCAGCGTGCCAACAGGGGACACTGAAGCTTTCTTT.

J is TRBJ2-5 and V is TRBV27, with D perhaps TRBD2 (5 bases). The CDR3 consists of 13 residues. CDR1 and CDR2 from the germline V gene are MNHEY and SMNVEV (reference sequence). The V end was cut by 3 bases, the J end by 2 bases, with 7 bases between. The CDR3 DNA reads as TGTGCCAGCAGTTTTCGCGGGCAAGAGACCCAGTACTTC. Translated, it gives CASSFRGQETQYF.

This clone was picked up a small number of times. The CDR3 region has the DNA TGTGCCAGCAGCTGGGGAGCTGGAGGACCGTTGGATACGCAGTATTTT. Its protein product is CASSWGAGGPLDTQYF. The V call is TRBV13, the J call TRBJ2-3, with a weak D call TRBD2 (5 bases). The CDR3 has 16 residues. Germline assignment: CDR1 PRHDT and CDR2 FYEKMQ (reference sequence). V lost 4 bases, J lost 6 bases, and 20 bases lay in between.

This clone was seen a few times. The chain employs TRBV14 and TRBJ2-1; TRBD2 matches 11 bases. Losses at the gene ends were 4 bases for V and 8 bases for J; bases not matched to a gene: 7. Per germline, CDR1 SGHDN and CDR2 FVKESK. The CDR3 loop spans 15 amino acids. The CDR3 is CASSLSGRAFDEQFF. CDR3 DNA: TGTGCCAGCAGCCTTAGCGGGAGGGCCTTCGATGAGCAGTTCTTC. Complete variable domain (other parts from reference TRBV14 and TRBJ2-1): EAGVTQFPSHSVIEKGQTVTLRCDPISGHDNLYWYRRVMGKEIKFLLHFVKESKQDESGMPNNRFLAERTGGTYSTLKVQPAELEDSGVYFCASSLSGRAFDEQFFGPGTRLTVL.

V usage is TRBV2 and J usage is TRBJ1-1; 10 bases fit TRBD1. This CDR3 region has 13 residues. J gave up 2 bases and V 8 bases, and 2 bases lay outside the gene matches. Germline CDR1 SNHLY, CDR2 FYNNEI. This CDR3 is CASRDRGNTEAFF. The CDR3 DNA reads TGTGCCAGCCGGGACAGGGGTAACACTGAAGCTTTCTTT.

The chain recombines TRBV29-1 with TRBJ2-7; D is tentatively TRBD1 or TRBD2 (6 bases each). V dropped 5 bases and J dropped 4 bases, with 12 bases sitting between them. The CDR3 extends over 12 amino acids. CDR1 is SQVTM, CDR2 ANQGSEA, per germline. The CDR3 spells CSVPWGAYEQYF. The CDR3, as DNA: TGCAGCGTTCCCTGGGGGGCATACGAGCAGTACTTC.

CDR3 DNA sequence: TGCGCCAGCAGCTTCAAGGACAGGGGCGACAATGAGCAGTTCTTC. This gives the protein CASSFKDRGDNEQFF. The chain employs TRBV5-1 and TRBJ2-1; TRBD1 matches 9 bases. Germline V lookup: CDR1 SGHRS, CDR2 YFSETQ. Trimming at V came to 2 bases and at J to 5 bases, leaving 5 bases not matched to a gene. The CDR3 consists of 15 residues. Full variable domain (missing parts from reference TRBV5-1 and TRBJ2-1): KAGVTQTPRYLIKTRGQQVTLSCSPISGHRSVSWYQQTPGQGLQFLFEYFSETQRNKGNFPGRFSGRQFSNSRSEMNVSTLELGDSALYLCASSFKDRGDNEQFFGPGTRLTVL.

The rearrangement uses TRBV29-1 and TRBJ1-2; no clear D gene. Germline CDR1 SQVTM, CDR2 ANQGSEA. There are 12 residues in the CDR3. Trimming removed 3 bases at V and 4 bases at J, with 9 bases between. The DNA for the CDR3 is TGCAGCGTTGACAGACTTCCCTATGGCTACACCTTC. It translates to CSVDRLPYGYTF.

This clone was counted between two and nine times. This sequence joins TRBV7-9 and TRBJ2-1, with TRBD2 matching over 7 bases. CDR1 and CDR2 (germline): SEHNR, FQNEAQ (reference sequence). This CDR3 is built from 16 residues. With 4 bases clipped from V and 4 bases from J, the junction kept 10 bases outside the gene matches. This CDR3 is CASSSHASGAYNEQFF. The CDR3 bases are TGTGCCAGCAGCTCGCACGCTAGCGGAGCTTACAATGAGCAGTTCTTC.

This rearrangement joins TRBV10-3 to TRBJ2-3; D call uncertain. The V end lost 0 bases, the J end lost 1 base, and 5 bases lay between the germline ends. CDR3 length equals 14 residues. Germline CDR1 and CDR2: ENHRY and SYGVKD. CDR3 in DNA: TGTGCCATCAGTGAGTCTCACGGCACAGATACGCAGTATTTT. As protein: CAISESHGTDTQYF.

V is TRBV4-1 and J is TRBJ2-5; D is unresolved. V was shortened by 1 base and J by 8 bases, with 8 bases between the two germline ends. The CDR3 contains 12 residues. The germline CDR1 and CDR2 sequences are MGHRA and YSYEKL. The CDR3 coding sequence is TGCGCCAGCAGCCAAGTGGCGAGCACCCAGTACTTC. Translating it yields CASSQVASTQYF.

This chain connects TRBV9 to TRBJ2-4; 9 bases are shared with TRBD1. With V trimmed by 4 bases and J by 11 bases, 7 bases remained unmatched. CDR1 and CDR2 from the germline V gene are SGDLS and YYNGEE. This CDR3 region has 13 residues. CDR3 DNA sequence: TGTGCCAGCAGCCCCGGGACAGGGATTTTTCAGTACTTC. It codes for CASSPGTGIFQYF.

This clone was detected only a few times. This chain's CDR3 is CSVGRSDEQFF. The CDR3 region has the DNA TGCAGCGTGGGCCGTAGCGATGAGCAGTTCTTC. V is TRBV29-1 and J is TRBJ2-1, with TRBD2 as a possible D gene (5 bases). The CDR3 runs to 11 residues. CDR1 is SQVTM and CDR2 is ANQGSEA in the germline V gene. The V end lost 6 bases, the J end lost 8 bases, and 11 bases lay between the germline ends.